A single sample is the source of the 26 T cell receptor beta chains below, sequenced in a study of CD8 T cells in Susac syndrome. Random hexamers were used to reverse transcribe 0.5 to 1 ug of RNA. Each CDR3 protein is one row after TCRdb ran MiXCR on the immunoSEQ multiplex PCR reads. The data hold some 77,000 distinct CDR3 sequences, with approximately 94% observed a single time. Material: CD4+ T cells from PBMCs. Source of these receptors: a human donor with Susac syndrome.

CDR3 nucleotide sequence: TGCAGTGCCACGGGGGGGGCTTATAGCAATCAGCCCCAGCATTTT. Protein: CSATGGAYSNQPQHF. V usage is TRBV20-1 and J usage is TRBJ1-5; tentatively, D is TRBD1 (6 bases). V shed 6 bases and J shed 0 bases, with 15 bases lying between them. The CDR3 extends over 15 amino acids. From germline, CDR1 is DFQATT and CDR2 SNEGSKA (reference sequence).

J is TRBJ2-1 and V is TRBV11-3; D is perhaps TRBD1 (5 bases). The CDR3 extends over 13 amino acids. The V gene's germline CDR1 is SGHNT and CDR2 YENEEA. V lost 3 bases and J lost 10, with 13 bases in between. The CDR3 nucleotides are TGTGCCAGCAGCTTTAGGCAGGGTAACGAGCAGTTCTTC. Its protein product is CASSFRQGNEQFF.

The chain uses TRBV3-1 and TRBJ1-5; unclear D gene. The V and J ends lost 0 bases and 5 bases respectively, with 14 bases between them. CDR3 length: 16 amino acids. Looked up from germline, CDR1 is LGHDT and CDR2 is YNNKEL (reference sequence). CDR3 loop: CASSQDEKERDQPQHF. The CDR3 DNA sequence: TGTGCCAGCAGCCAAGATGAGAAGGAAAGAGATCAGCCCCAGCATTTT.

DNA for the CDR3: TGTGCCAGCAGCTGGTACCATTACGAGCAGTACTTC. It codes for CASSWYHYEQYF. The V and J genes are TRBV7-8 and TRBJ2-7; D remains unclear. Germline V lookup: CDR1 SGHVS, CDR2 FQNEAQ. The CDR3 is 12 amino acids. Trimming took off 4 bases at V and 4 bases at J, with 8 bases between the two ends.

This clonotype occurred once. This chain connects TRBV6-5 to TRBJ2-6; perhaps TRBD2 as D (6 bases). Germline CDR1 MNHEY, CDR2 SVGAGI. The CDR3 covers 19 residues. Trimming pared 4 bases from V and 0 bases from J, leaving 19 bases between. The CDR3 DNA reads as TGTGCCAGCAGTTCCCCCGGGAGCCGACTGGCCTCTGGGGCCAACGTCCTGACTTTC. The encoded protein is CASSSPGSRLASGANVLTF.

The chain links TRBV7-8 to TRBJ2-3; no firm D call. V lost 3 bases, J lost 4 bases, and 11 bases lay in between. Per the germline V gene, CDR1 is SGHVS and CDR2 is FQNEAQ. This CDR3 has 14 amino acids. CDR3 sequence: CASSLGLSPDTQYF. The CDR3 region has the DNA TGTGCCAGCAGCTTGGGATTGAGTCCAGATACGCAGTATTTT.

The CDR3 DNA follows: TGTGCCAGCAGCACCCGGAAGGCCCTTGGGCCCACAGATACGCAGTATTTT. Protein sequence: CASSTRKALGPTDTQYF. This chain connects TRBV28 to TRBJ2-3; D not resolved. This CDR3 has 17 amino acids. Per germline, CDR1 MDHEN and CDR2 SYDVKM. V gave up 6 bases and J gave up 2 bases, with 21 bases separating them.

The J gene is TRBJ2-1, the V gene TRBV7-9; a weak D match, TRBD2 (6 bases). The V end was cut by 1 base, the J end by 11 bases, with 12 bases between. Germline-derived CDR1 and CDR2 are SEHNR and FQNEAQ (reference sequence). CDR3 length: 13 residues. The CDR3 loop is CASSLVPGEKQFF. CDR3 DNA: TGTGCCAGCAGCTTAGTTCCGGGGGAAAAGCAGTTCTTC.

The V call is TRBV9, the J call TRBJ2-5; possible D gene TRBD1, 5 bases. The CDR3 has 16 amino acids. V was cut by 3 bases and J by 2 bases, with 17 bases left in between. Germline V gives CDR1 SGDLS, CDR2 YYNGEE. The CDR3 loop is CASSAQAGMTQETQYF. CDR3 bases: TGTGCCAGCAGCGCCCAAGCAGGGATGACTCAAGAGACCCAGTACTTC.

This chain uses TRBV9 with TRBJ2-1; 8 bases align to TRBD2. The CDR3 is made up of 15 amino acids. The J segment lost 6 bases and the V segment lost 0 bases, leaving 5 bases of the junction unmatched. CDR1 and CDR2 from the germline V gene are SGDLS and YYNGEE. The CDR3 coding sequence is TGTGCCAGCAGCGTAGTCCCTAGCGGGCCCAATGAGCAGTTCTTC. This encodes CASSVVPSGPNEQFF.

The chain combines TRBV2 with TRBJ2-4; the D is unclear. The CDR3 is made up of 13 amino acids. Looked up from germline, CDR1 is SNHLY and CDR2 is FYNNEI. Trimming removed 4 bases from V and 8 bases from J, with 12 bases in between. CDR3 region: CASSAPGAYIQYF. CDR3 nucleotides: TGTGCCAGCAGTGCCCCAGGAGCGTACATTCAGTACTTC.

The chain combines TRBV4-1 with TRBJ1-3, with D possibly TRBD1 on 5 matching bases. The germline V and J ends were trimmed by 6 bases and 1 base, with 10 bases remaining between them. Germline lookup yields CDR1 MGHRA and CDR2 YSYEKL. CDR3 length equals 14 residues. The CDR3 loop reads CASSRGVSGNTIYF. As DNA, the CDR3 is TGCGCCAGCAGTCGGGGGGTTTCTGGAAACACCATATATTTT.

This chain joins TRBV2 and TRBJ1-4; D remains unclear. The V end lost 6 bases, the J end lost 4 bases, and 9 bases lay between the germline ends. The CDR3 contains 13 residues. Germline V CDR1 and CDR2: SNHLY, FYNNEI. Here the CDR3 reads CASRADYNEKLFF. The CDR3 nucleotides read TGTGCCAGCAGGGCGGACTATAATGAAAAACTGTTTTTT. Together with reference TRBV2 and TRBJ1-4, the CDR3 gives the full variable domain: EPEVTQTPSHQVTQMGQEVILRCVPISNHLYFYWYRQILGQKVEFLVSFYNNEISEKSEIFDDQFSVERPDGSNFTLKIRSTKLEDSAMYFCASRADYNEKLFFGSGTQLSVL.

The chain recombines TRBV5-4 with TRBJ2-6; possible D gene TRBD2, 6 bases. Germline CDR1 and CDR2: SGHNT and YYREEE (reference sequence). There are 19 residues in the CDR3. V was trimmed by 4 bases and J by 1 base, leaving 21 bases between them. CDR3 sequence: CASSPLGGGAASGANVLTF. Here the CDR3 DNA reads TGTGCCAGCAGCCCACTCGGTGGAGGGGCGGCGTCTGGGGCCAACGTCCTGACTTTC.

V is TRBV11-1 and J is TRBJ1-2; D is undetermined. CDR3 size: 13 residues. Germline CDR1 SGHAT, CDR2 FQDESV (reference sequence). With 0 bases removed from V and 0 bases from J, the gap between germline ends came to 2 bases. The CDR3 loop reads CASSLAANYGYTF. As DNA, the CDR3 is TGTGCCAGCAGCTTAGCAGCTAACTATGGCTACACCTTC.

This clonotype was seen only a few times. This chain uses TRBV4-3 with TRBJ1-1; tentative D call: TRBD1 (6 bases). The germline V gene has CDR1 LGHNA and CDR2 YSLEER. There are 13 residues in the CDR3. Trimming took off 4 bases at V and 6 bases at J, with 12 bases between the two ends. CDR3 in amino acids: CASSRRTDAEAFF. The CDR3 nucleotides are TGCGCCAGCAGCCGCCGGACAGATGCTGAAGCTTTCTTT.

This clonotype was observed a single time. The chain joins TRBV4-3 to TRBJ2-1; 10 bases align to TRBD2. Germline CDR1 is LGHNA and CDR2 is YSLEER. There are 16 residues in the CDR3. J was trimmed by 5 bases and V by 3 bases; bases with no gene match: 7. The chain's CDR3 is CASSQAWSGRDNEQFF. The CDR3 DNA reads TGCGCCAGCAGCCAGGCTTGGAGCGGGAGGGACAATGAGCAGTTCTTC.

This clonotype showed up just once. V usage is TRBV12-3 or TRBV12-4 and J usage is TRBJ2-3; 8 bases are a match to TRBD1. Trimming cost V 2 bases and J 3 bases; bases outside gene matches: 10. This CDR3 comprises 17 residues. The CDR3 loop reads CASSLSRGRVGTDTQYF. The DNA of the CDR3 is TGTGCCAGCAGTTTATCCAGGGGGCGTGTTGGAACAGATACGCAGTATTTT.

The chain recombines TRBV18 with TRBJ2-3, with D hard to call. This CDR3 has 11 amino acids. V was pared by 6 bases and J by 3 bases, with 4 bases between. Germline assignment: CDR1 KGHSH and CDR2 LQKENI. CDR3 amino acids: CASSPTDTQYF. The CDR3 DNA is TGTGCCAGCTCCCCGACAGATACGCAGTATTTT.

The chain recombines TRBV7-2 with TRBJ2-1; D is undetermined. The germline gives CDR1 SGHTA, CDR2 FQGNSA. The CDR3 runs 12 residues. Trimming stripped 5 bases from V and 8 bases from J, with 10 bases between. CDR3 in DNA: TGTGCCAGCAGCCTCCAAGGAGATGAGCAGTTCTTC. Translation: CASSLQGDEQFF.

J is TRBJ2-3 and V is TRBV6-6; TRBD1 might be the D (5 bases). Looked up from germline, CDR1 is MNHNY and CDR2 is SVGAGI (reference sequence). The CDR3 is 14 residues long. V was shortened by 2 bases and J by 9 bases, with 15 bases between the two germline ends. DNA for the CDR3: TGTGCCAGCAGTTACCAAGGGGAACGAGGAACGCAGTATTTT. Translated, it gives CASSYQGERGTQYF.

The chain carries TRBV7-2 and TRBJ2-7, with 7 bases fitting TRBD2. CDR1 and CDR2 (germline): SGHTA, FQGNSA. The CDR3 covers 14 residues. With V trimmed by 2 bases and J by 3 bases, 4 bases remained unmatched. The CDR3 sequence is CASSLTGTIYEQYF. The CDR3, as DNA: TGTGCCAGCAGCTTAACCGGGACTATCTACGAGCAGTACTTC.

This chain uses TRBV12-3 or TRBV12-4 with TRBJ1-5, with D unclear. With 5 bases removed from V and 6 bases from J, the gap between germline ends came to 11 bases. The CDR3 spans 13 residues. Written as DNA, the CDR3 is TGTGCCAGCAGTACGTGGATGGGTCAGCCCCAGCATTTT. Encoded protein: CASSTWMGQPQHF.

The V gene is TRBV28, the J gene TRBJ1-2, with 7 positions matching TRBD1. Germline lookup yields CDR1 MDHEN and CDR2 SYDVKM. V dropped 6 bases and J dropped 8; count of bases not matched to a gene: 9. This CDR3 is 13 amino acids long. CDR3 in DNA: TGTGCCAGCAGCCGACAGGGATCGGGCGGCTACACCTTC. The encoded protein is CASSRQGSGGYTF.

The chain joins TRBV7-2 to TRBJ1-5; 7 bases are a match to TRBD1. Germline-derived CDR1 and CDR2 are SGHTA and FQGNSA. V shed 6 bases and J 3 bases; nucleotides not matched to a gene: 8. This CDR3 has 15 amino acids. CDR3 protein: CASSRRQGSNQPQHF. In DNA form, the CDR3 reads TGTGCCAGCAGTAGACGACAGGGTTCCAATCAGCCCCAGCATTTT. The entire variable domain, with the rest obtained from reference TRBV7-2 and TRBJ1-5, is as follows: GAGVSQSPSNKVTEKGKDVELRCDPISGHTALYWYRQSLGQGLEFLIYFQGNSAPDKSGLPSDRFSAERTGGSVSTLTIQRTQQEDSAVYLCASSRRQGSNQPQHFGDGTRLSIL.

The rearrangement uses TRBV20-1 and TRBJ2-5; D is unresolved. The J call is doubtful: the DNA matches TRBJ2-7 better. Germline V gives CDR1 DFQATT, CDR2 SNEGSKA (reference sequence). This CDR3 comprises 14 residues. CDR3 amino acids: CSARVRSNAYEQYF. DNA for the CDR3: TGCAGTGCTAGGGTACGGTCTAATGCCTACGAGCAGTACTTC.